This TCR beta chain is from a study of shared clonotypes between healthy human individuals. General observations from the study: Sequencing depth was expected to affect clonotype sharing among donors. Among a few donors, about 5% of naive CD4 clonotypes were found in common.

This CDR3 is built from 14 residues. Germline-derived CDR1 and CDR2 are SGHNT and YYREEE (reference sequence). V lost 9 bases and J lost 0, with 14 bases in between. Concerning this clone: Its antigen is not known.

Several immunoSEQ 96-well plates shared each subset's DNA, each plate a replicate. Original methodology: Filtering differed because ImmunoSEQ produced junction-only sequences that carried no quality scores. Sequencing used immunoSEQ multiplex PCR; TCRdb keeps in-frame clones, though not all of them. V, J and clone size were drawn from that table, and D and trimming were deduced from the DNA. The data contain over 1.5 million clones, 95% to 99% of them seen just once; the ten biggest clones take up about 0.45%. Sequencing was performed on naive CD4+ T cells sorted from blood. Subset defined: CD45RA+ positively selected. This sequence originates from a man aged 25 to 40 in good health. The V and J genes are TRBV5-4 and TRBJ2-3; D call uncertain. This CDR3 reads CATGSRGSTDTQYF. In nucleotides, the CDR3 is TGTGCCACCGGTTCGCGCGGTAGCACAGATACGCAGTATTTT.